These T cell receptor beta chains were read from a single sample in a study of T-cell memory formation after mild COVID-19. TCRdb recomputed calls from the 5' RACE reads with MiXCR, one row per CDR3 protein. The table lists some 450,000 distinct CDR3 sequences, about 20% of them singletons. The sequencing input was PBMCs or a T cell subset sorted from them (not recorded which). These receptors were collected from an adult woman who had mild COVID-19 (a few samples of this study predate the infection). Cell type and time point are not known. The CDR3 runs from the conserved cysteine through the conserved F or W. Fields, in order: D gene, J gene, V gene, clone size, CDR3 protein, CDR3 DNA. D genes are given only for firm matches. Clone size is shown for a subset of rows, as once, few, many or a class of expanded clone.

d_call: TRBD1; j_call: TRBJ1-2; v_call: TRBV7-2; clone_size: NA; cdr3_aa: CASSPSPGQGTYGGYTF; cdr3_nt: TGTGCCAGCAGCCCGAGCCCGGGACAGGGAACCTATGGCGGCTACACCTTC
d_call: NA; j_call: TRBJ2-5; v_call: TRBV20-1; clone_size: NA; cdr3_aa: CSASPGRETQYF; cdr3_nt: TGCAGTGCTTCGCCAGGACGGGAGACCCAGTACTTC
d_call: NA; j_call: TRBJ2-7; v_call: TRBV7-9; clone_size: NA; cdr3_aa: CASSRATGVREQYF; cdr3_nt: TGTGCCAGCAGCCGGGCCACGGGGGTGCGCGAGCAGTACTTC
d_call: TRBD2; j_call: TRBJ2-1; v_call: TRBV4-1; clone_size: NA; cdr3_aa: CASSPRLAGGVNEQFF; cdr3_nt: TGCGCCAGCAGCCCCCGACTAGCGGGGGGGGTCAATGAGCAGTTCTTC
d_call: NA; j_call: TRBJ1-2; v_call: TRBV20-1; clone_size: few; cdr3_aa: CSALGTHGYTF; cdr3_nt: TGCAGTGCTTTAGGGACTCATGGCTACACCTTC
d_call: TRBD2; j_call: TRBJ2-1; v_call: TRBV7-8; clone_size: NA; cdr3_aa: CASSLSASGSPREFF; cdr3_nt: TGTGCCAGCAGTCTTTCGGCTAGCGGGTCCCCCAGGGAGTTCTTC
d_call: NA; j_call: TRBJ1-2; v_call: TRBV6-1; clone_size: NA; cdr3_aa: CASTEWGSLDGYTF; cdr3_nt: TGTGCCAGCACCGAATGGGGTAGTCTTGATGGCTACACCTTC
d_call: NA; j_call: TRBJ2-3; v_call: TRBV5-1; clone_size: NA; cdr3_aa: CASSLGLSGTDTQYF; cdr3_nt: TGCGCCAGCAGCTTGGGCCTCTCAGGCACAGATACGCAGTATTTT
d_call: TRBD1; j_call: TRBJ1-5; v_call: TRBV27; clone_size: NA; cdr3_aa: CASSALGFDRGNQPQHF; cdr3_nt: TGTGCCAGCAGTGCCCTAGGGTTTGACAGGGGCAATCAGCCCCAGCATTTT
d_call: TRBD1; j_call: TRBJ1-2; v_call: TRBV6-1; clone_size: NA; cdr3_aa: CASSTESTGFYYGYTF; cdr3_nt: TGTGCCAGCAGTACCGAATCGACAGGGTTTTACTATGGCTACACCTTC
d_call: TRBD1; j_call: TRBJ1-5; v_call: TRBV24-1; clone_size: NA; cdr3_aa: CATSAQGAGNQPQHF; cdr3_nt: TGTGCCACCAGTGCCCAGGGGGCGGGTAATCAGCCCCAGCATTTT
d_call: TRBD1; j_call: TRBJ1-2; v_call: TRBV5-1; clone_size: NA; cdr3_aa: CASRAQGVTNYGYTF; cdr3_nt: TGCGCCAGCAGAGCACAGGGGGTCACTAACTATGGCTACACCTTC
d_call: TRBD1; j_call: TRBJ1-1; v_call: TRBV6-2/TRBV6-3; clone_size: NA; cdr3_aa: CASSYSQGASTEAFF; cdr3_nt: TGTGCCAGCAGTTATAGTCAGGGGGCGAGCACTGAAGCTTTCTTT
d_call: TRBD2; j_call: TRBJ2-7; v_call: TRBV27; clone_size: few; cdr3_aa: CASADGRGPYEQYF; cdr3_nt: TGTGCCAGCGCGGACGGGAGGGGACCCTACGAGCAGTACTTC
d_call: NA; j_call: TRBJ2-1; v_call: TRBV30; clone_size: few; cdr3_aa: CAWSVYDGGYNEQFF; cdr3_nt: TGTGCCTGGAGTGTATACGACGGCGGGTACAATGAGCAGTTCTTC